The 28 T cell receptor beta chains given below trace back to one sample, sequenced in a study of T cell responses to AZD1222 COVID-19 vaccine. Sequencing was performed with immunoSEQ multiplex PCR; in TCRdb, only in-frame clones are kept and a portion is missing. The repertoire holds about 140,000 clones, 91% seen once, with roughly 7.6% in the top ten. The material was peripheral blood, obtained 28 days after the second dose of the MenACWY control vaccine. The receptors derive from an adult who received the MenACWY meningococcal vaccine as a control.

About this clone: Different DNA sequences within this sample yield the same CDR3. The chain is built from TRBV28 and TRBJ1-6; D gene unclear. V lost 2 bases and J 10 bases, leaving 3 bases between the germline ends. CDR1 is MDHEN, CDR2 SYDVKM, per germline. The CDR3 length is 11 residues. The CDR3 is CASSLRSPLHF. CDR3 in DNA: TGTGCCAGCAGTTTACGGTCACCCCTCCACTTT.

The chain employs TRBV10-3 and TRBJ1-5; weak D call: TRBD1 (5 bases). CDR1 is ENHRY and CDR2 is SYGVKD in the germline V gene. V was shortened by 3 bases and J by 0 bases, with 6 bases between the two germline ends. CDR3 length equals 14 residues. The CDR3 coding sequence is TGTGCCATCAGTGATGACAGTAGCAATCAGCCCCAGCATTTT. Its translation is CAISDDSSNQPQHF.

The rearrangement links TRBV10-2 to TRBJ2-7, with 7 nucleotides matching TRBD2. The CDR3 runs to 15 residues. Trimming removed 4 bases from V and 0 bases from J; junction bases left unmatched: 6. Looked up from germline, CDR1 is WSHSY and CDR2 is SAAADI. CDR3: CASSGGGSSSYEQYF. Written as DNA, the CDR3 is TGCGCCAGCAGTGGGGGAGGGTCGAGCTCCTACGAGCAGTACTTC.

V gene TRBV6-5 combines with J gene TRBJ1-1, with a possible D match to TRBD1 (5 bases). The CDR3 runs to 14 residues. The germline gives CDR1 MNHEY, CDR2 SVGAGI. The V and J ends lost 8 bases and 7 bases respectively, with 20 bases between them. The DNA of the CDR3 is TGTGCCAGCGAGCGTCGGGGGGAAGTGGGTGAAGCTTTCTTT. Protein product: CASERRGEVGEAFF.

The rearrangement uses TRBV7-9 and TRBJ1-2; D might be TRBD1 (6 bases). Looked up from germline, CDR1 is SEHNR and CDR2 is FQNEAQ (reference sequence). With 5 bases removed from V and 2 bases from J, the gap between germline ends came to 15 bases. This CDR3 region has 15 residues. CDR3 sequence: CASSQTMTGNYGYTF. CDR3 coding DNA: TGTGCCAGCAGCCAGACGATGACAGGCAACTATGGCTACACCTTC.

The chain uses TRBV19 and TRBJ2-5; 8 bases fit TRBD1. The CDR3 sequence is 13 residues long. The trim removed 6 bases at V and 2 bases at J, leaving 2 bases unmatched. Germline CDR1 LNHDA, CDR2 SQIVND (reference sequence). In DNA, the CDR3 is TGTGCCAGTAGAGACAGGGGACAAGAGACCCAGTACTTC. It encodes CASRDRGQETQYF.

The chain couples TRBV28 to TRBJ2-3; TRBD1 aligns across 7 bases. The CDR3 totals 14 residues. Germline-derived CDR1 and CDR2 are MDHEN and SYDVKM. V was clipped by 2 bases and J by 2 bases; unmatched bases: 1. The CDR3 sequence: CASSLGTATDTQYF. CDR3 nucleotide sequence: TGTGCCAGCAGTTTAGGGACAGCCACAGATACGCAGTATTTT.

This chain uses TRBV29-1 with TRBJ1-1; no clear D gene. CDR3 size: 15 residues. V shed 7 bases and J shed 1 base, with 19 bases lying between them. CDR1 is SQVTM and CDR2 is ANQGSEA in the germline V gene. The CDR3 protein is CSAWPLAVQNTEAFF. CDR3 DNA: TGCAGCGCCTGGCCTTTAGCTGTACAGAACACTGAAGCTTTCTTT. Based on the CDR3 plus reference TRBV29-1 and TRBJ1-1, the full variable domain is SAVISQKPSRDICQRGTSLTIQCQVDSQVTMMFWYRQQPGQSLTLIATANQGSEATYESGFVIDKFPISRPNLTFSTLTVSNMSPEDSSIYLCSAWPLAVQNTEAFFGQGTRLTVV.

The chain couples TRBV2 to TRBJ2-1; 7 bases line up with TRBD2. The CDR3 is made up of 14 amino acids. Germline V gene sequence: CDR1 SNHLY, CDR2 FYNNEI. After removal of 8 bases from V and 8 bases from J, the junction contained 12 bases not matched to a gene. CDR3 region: CASRWRESTHEQFF. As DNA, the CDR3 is TGTGCCAGCCGGTGGCGGGAGAGTACGCATGAGCAGTTCTTC.

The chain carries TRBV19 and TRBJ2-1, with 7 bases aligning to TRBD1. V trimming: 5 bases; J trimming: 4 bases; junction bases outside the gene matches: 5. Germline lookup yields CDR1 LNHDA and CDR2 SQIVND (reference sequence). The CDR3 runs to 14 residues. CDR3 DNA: TGTGCCAGTAGTTCTAGACAGGGATACAATGAGCAGTTCTTC. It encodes CASSSRQGYNEQFF.

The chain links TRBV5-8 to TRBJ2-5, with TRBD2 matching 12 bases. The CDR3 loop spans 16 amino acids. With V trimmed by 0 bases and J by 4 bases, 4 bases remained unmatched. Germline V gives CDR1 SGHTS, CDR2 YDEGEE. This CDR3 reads CASSLVPSGGAETQYF. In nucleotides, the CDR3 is TGTGCCAGCAGCTTGGTACCTAGCGGGGGGGCAGAGACCCAGTACTTC.

CDR3 DNA: TGTGCCAGCAGTGCAGCCGGGACAATCGGGTATGGCTACACCTTC. Translated, it gives CASSAAGTIGYGYTF. The rearrangement uses TRBV27 and TRBJ1-2; a possible D gene is TRBD1 (6 bases). In germline, CDR1 is MNHEY, CDR2 SMNVEV (reference sequence). Trimming took off 5 bases at V and 5 bases at J, with 18 bases between the two ends. The CDR3 totals 15 residues.

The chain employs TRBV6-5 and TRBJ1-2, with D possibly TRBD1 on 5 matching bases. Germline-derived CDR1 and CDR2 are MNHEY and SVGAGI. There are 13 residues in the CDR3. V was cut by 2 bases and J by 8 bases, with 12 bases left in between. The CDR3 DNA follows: TGTGCCAGCAGTTACCCCCAGGGAAGGGGCTACACCTTC. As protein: CASSYPQGRGYTF.

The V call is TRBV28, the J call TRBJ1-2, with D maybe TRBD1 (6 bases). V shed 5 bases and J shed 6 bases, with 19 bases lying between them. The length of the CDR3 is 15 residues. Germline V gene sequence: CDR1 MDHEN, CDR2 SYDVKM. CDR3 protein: CASSPYHIQGNGYTF. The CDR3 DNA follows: TGTGCCAGCAGTCCATACCATATACAGGGAAATGGCTACACCTTC.

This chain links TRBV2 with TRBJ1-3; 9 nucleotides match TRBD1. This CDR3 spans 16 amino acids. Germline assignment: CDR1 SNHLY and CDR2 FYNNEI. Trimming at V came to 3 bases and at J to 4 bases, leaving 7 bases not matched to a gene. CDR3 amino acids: CASSDWGQGRGNTIYF. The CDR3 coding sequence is TGTGCCAGCAGTGACTGGGGACAGGGAAGAGGAAACACCATATATTTT.

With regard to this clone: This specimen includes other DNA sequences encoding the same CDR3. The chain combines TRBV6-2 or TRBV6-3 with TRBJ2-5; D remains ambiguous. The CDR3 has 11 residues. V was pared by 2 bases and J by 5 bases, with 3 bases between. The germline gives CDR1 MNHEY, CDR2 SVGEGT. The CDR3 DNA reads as TGTGCCAGCAGTTACGGCGAGACCCAGTACTTC. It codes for CASSYGETQYF.

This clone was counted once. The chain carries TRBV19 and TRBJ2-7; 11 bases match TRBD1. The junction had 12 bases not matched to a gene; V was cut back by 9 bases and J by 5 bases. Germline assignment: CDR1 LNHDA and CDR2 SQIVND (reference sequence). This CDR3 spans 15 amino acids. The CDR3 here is CASNGGQGALNEQYF. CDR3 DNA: TGTGCCAGCAACGGCGGACAGGGGGCTTTAAACGAGCAGTACTTC.

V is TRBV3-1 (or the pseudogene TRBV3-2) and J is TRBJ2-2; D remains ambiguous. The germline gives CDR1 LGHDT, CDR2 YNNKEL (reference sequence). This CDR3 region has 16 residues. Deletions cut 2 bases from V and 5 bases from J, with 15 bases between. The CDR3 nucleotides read TGTGCCAGCAGCCAACGAGAGTCCCGGAGAACCGGGGAGCTGTTTTTT. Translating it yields CASSQRESRRTGELFF.

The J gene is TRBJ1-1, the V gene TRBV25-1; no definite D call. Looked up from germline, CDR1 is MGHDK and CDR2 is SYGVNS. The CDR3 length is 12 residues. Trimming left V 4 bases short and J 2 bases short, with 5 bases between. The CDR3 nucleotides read TGTGCCAGCAGTGCCATAAACACTGAAGCTTTCTTT. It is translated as CASSAINTEAFF.

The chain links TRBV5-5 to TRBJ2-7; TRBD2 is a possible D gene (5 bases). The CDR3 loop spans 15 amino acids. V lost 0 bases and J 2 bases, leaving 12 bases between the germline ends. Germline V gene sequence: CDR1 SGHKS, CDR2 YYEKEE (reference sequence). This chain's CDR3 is CASSLVGDQTYEQYF. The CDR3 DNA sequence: TGTGCCAGCAGCTTGGTGGGAGATCAAACCTACGAGCAGTACTTC. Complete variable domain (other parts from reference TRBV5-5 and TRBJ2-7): DAGVTQSPTHLIKTRGQQVTLRCSPISGHKSVSWYQQVLGQGPQFIFQYYEKEERGRGNFPDRFSARQFPNYSSELNVNALLLGDSALYLCASSLVGDQTYEQYFGPGTRLTVT.

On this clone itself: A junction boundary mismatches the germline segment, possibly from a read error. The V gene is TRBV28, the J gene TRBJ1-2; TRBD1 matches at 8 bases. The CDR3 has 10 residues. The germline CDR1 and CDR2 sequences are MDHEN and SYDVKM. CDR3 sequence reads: CASSSDRVAF. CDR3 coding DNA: TGTGCCAGCAGTTCGGACAGGGTGGCCTTC.

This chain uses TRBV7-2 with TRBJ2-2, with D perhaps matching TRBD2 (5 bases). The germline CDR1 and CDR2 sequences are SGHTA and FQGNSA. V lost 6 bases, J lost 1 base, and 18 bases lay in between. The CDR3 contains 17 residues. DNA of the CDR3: TGTGCCAGCAGGCCCCGAGGCGGCGGGTTGAACACCGGGGAGCTGTTTTTT. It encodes CASRPRGGGLNTGELFF.

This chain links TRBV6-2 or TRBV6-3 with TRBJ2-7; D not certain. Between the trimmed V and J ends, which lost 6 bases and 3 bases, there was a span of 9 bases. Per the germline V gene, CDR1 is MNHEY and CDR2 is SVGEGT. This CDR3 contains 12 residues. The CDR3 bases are TGTGCCAGCAGCCCCACCCTCTACGAGCAGTACTTC. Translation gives CASSPTLYEQYF.

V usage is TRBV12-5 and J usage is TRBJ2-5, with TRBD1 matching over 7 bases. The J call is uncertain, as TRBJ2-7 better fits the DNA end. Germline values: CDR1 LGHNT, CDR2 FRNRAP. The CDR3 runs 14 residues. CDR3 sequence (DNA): TGTGCTAGTGGGGACAGGAAGTCCTCCTACGAGCAGTACTTC. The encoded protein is CASGDRKSSYEQYF.

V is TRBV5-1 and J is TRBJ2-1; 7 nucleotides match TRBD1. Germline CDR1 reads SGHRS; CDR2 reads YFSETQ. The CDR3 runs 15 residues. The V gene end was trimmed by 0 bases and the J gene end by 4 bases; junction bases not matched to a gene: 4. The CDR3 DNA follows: TGCGCCAGCAGCTTGGTAGGGACAGATTACAATGAGCAGTTCTTC. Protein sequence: CASSLVGTDYNEQFF. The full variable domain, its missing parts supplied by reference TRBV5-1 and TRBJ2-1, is KAGVTQTPRYLIKTRGQQVTLSCSPISGHRSVSWYQQTPGQGLQFLFEYFSETQRNKGNFPGRFSGRQFSNSRSEMNVSTLELGDSALYLCASSLVGTDYNEQFFGPGTRLTVL.

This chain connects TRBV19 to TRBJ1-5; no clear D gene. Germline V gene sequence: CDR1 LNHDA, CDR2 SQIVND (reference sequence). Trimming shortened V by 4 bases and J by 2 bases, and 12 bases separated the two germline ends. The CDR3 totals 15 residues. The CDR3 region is CASSRGDGGNQPQHF. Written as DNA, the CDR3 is TGTGCCAGTAGTAGGGGTGATGGCGGCAATCAGCCCCAGCATTTT.

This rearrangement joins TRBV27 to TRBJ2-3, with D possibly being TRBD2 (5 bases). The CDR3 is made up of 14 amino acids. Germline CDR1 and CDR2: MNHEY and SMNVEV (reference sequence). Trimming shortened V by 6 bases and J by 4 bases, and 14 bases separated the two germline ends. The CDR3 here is CASSLLERADTQYF. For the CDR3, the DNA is TGTGCCAGCAGCTTACTAGAAAGGGCAGATACGCAGTATTTT.

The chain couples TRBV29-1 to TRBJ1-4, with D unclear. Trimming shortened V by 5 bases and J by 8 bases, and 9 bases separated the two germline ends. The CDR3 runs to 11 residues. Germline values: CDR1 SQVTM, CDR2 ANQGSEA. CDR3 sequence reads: CSVWTAEKLFF. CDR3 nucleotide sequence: TGCAGCGTTTGGACCGCGGAAAAACTGTTTTTT.